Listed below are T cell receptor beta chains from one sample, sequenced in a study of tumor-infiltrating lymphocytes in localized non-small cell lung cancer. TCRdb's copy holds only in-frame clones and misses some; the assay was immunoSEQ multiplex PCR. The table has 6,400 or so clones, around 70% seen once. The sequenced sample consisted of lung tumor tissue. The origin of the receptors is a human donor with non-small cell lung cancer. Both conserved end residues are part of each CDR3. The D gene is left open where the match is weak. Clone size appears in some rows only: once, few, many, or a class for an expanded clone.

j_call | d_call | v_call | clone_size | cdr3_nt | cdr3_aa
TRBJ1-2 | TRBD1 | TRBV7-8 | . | TGTGCCAGCAGCGCCGAGGGACAGGGGATTCGCTATGGCTACACCTTC | CASSAEGQGIRYGYTF
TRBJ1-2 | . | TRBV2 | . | TGTGCCAGCAGTGAAGCCGCACAGGGTCTGGGTGGCTACACCTTC | CASSEAAQGLGGYTF
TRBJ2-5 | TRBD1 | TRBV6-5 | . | TGTGCCAGCGGAACCAGGGGGCAAGAGACCCAGTACTTC | CASGTRGQETQYF
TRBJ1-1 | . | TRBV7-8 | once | TGTGCCGGAATAGAGGGGGACGGGACTGAAGCTTTCTTT | CAGIEGDGTEAFF
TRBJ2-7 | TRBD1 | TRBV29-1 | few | TGCAGCGTTGAGGAGAACGGGGACAGGGGGACAGGCGAGCAGTACTTC | CSVEENGDRGTGEQYF
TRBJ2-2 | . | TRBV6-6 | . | TGTGCCAGCAGGCCCCTTTTAACCGGGGAGCTGTTTTTT | CASRPLLTGELFF
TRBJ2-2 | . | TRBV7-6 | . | TGTGCCAGCAGGGATTTCACCGGGGAGCTGTTTTTT | CASRDFTGELFF
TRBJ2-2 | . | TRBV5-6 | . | TGTGCCAGCAGCTTGGACCTCCTTTCCGGGGAGCTGTTTTTT | CASSLDLLSGELFF
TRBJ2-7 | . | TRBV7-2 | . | TGTGCCAGCAGCTTAGCGGGAGACGCGCTCTACGAGCAGTACTTC | CASSLAGDALYEQYF
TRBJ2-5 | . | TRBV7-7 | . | TGTGCCAGCAGCTTAGCGGGAGGATCAGAGACCCAGTACTTC | CASSLAGGSETQYF
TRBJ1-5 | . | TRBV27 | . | TGTGCCACCCACGGTCGGGAGACTCTAGATACGCAGCATTTT | CATHGRETLDTQHF
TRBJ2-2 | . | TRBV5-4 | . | TGTGCCAGCAGCCCGGACAGTACGAACACCGGGGAGCTGTTTTTT | CASSPDSTNTGELFF
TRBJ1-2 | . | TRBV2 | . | TGTGCCAGCAGTCCCGATCAGGGGAACTATGGCTACACCTTC | CASSPDQGNYGYTF
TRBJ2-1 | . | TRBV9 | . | TGTGCCAGCAGCGTAGCAGGGGCCATCAATGAGCAGTTCTTC | CASSVAGAINEQFF
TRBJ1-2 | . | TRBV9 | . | TGTGCCAGCAGCGTTCCAACAGGCGCAGGGGGCTACACCTTC | CASSVPTGAGGYTF
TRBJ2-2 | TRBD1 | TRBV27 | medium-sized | TGTGCCAGCAGGAGACAGGGCCCCCCGAACACCGGGGAGCTGTTTTTT | CASRRQGPPNTGELFF
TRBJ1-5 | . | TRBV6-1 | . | TGTGCCAGCAGGTTCTGGGCAGGAGACAATCAGCCCCAGCATTTT | CASRFWAGDNQPQHF
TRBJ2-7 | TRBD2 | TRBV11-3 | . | TGTGCCAGCAGCATTCTAGCGGGAAGCTCCTACGAGCAGTACTTC | CASSILAGSSYEQYF
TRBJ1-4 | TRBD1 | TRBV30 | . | TGTGCCTGGAGTCGGGACAGCTCGCCGTCGGGAAAACTGTTTTTT | CAWSRDSSPSGKLFF
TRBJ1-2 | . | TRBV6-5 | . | TGTGCCAGCAGACGTGCGGGAGGCTACACCTTC | CASRRAGGYTF
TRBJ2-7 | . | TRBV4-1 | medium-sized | TGCGCCAGCAGCCAATGGACGGAATCTTCTCACGAGCAGTACTTC | CASSQWTESSHEQYF
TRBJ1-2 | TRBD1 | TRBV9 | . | TGTGCCAGCAGCGTAGGACAGGGATATGGCTACACCTTC | CASSVGQGYGYTF
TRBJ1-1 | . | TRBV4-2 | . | TGTGCCAGCAGCCCAGGGGTCACTGAAGCTTTCTTT | CASSPGVTEAFF
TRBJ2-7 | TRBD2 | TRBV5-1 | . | TGCGCCAGCAGCACCGGACTAGCGGGGGGCTACGAGCAGTACTTC | CASSTGLAGGYEQYF
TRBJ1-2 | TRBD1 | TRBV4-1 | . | TGCGCCAGCAGCCAGGGCGATGGACAGGGGTATAACTATGGCTACACCTTC | CASSQGDGQGYNYGYTF
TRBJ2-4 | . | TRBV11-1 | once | TGTGCCAGCAGCTTTACCGGAACCAAAAACATTCAGTACTTC | CASSFTGTKNIQYF